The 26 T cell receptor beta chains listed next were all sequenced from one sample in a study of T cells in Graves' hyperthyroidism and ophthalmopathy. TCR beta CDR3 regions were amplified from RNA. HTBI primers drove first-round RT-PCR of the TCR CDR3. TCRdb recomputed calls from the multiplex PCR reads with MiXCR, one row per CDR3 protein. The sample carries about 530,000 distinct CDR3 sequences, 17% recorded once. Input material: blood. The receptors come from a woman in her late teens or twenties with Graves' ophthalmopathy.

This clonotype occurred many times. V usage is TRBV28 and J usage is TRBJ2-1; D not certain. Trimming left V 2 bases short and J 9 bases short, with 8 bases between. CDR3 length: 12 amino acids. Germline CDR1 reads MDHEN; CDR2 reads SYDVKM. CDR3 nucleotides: TGTGCCAGCAGTTTACCCCCCATTGAGCAGTTCTTC. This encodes CASSLPPIEQFF.

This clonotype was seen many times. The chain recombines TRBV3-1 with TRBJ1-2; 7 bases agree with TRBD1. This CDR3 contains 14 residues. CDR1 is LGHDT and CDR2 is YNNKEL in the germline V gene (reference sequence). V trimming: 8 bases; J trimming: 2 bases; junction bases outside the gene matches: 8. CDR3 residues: CASGLGGGNYGYTF. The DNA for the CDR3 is TGTGCCAGCGGACTAGGAGGGGGCAACTATGGCTACACCTTC. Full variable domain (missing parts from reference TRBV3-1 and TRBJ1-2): DTAVSQTPKYLVTQMGNDKSIKCEQNLGHDTMYWYKQDSKKFLKIMFSYNNKELIINETVPNRFSPKSPDKAHLNLHINSLELGDSAVYFCASGLGGGNYGYTFGSGTRLTVV.

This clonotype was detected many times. The chain's CDR3 is CASSPPLFRRGTDTQYF. CDR3 nucleotide sequence: TGTGCCAGCAGCCCCCCGTTGTTCAGGCGAGGCACAGATACGCAGTATTTT. The V and J genes are TRBV28 and TRBJ2-3; no definite D call. This CDR3 has 17 residues. Germline V gene data show CDR1 as MDHEN and CDR2 as SYDVKM. The V gene lost 6 bases and the J gene lost 1 base, with 20 bases spanning the gap.

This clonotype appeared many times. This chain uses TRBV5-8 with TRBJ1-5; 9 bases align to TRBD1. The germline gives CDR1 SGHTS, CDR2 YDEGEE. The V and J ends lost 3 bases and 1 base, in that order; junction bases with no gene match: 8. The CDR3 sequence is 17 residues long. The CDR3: CASSSLDRGKSNQPQHF. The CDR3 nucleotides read TGTGCCAGCAGCTCGTTAGACAGGGGGAAGAGCAATCAGCCCCAGCATTTT.

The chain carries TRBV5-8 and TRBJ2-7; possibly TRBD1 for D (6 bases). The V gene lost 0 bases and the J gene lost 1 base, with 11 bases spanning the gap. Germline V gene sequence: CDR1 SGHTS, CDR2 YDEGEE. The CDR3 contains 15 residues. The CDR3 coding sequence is TGTGCCAGCAGCTTGGCTTTCAGGGGATCCTACGAGCAGTACTTC. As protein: CASSLAFRGSYEQYF.

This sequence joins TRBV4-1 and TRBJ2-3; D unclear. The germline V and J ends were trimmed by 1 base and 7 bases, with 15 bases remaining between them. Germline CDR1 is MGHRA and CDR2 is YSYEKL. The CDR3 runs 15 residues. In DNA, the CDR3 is TGCGCCAGCAGCCAAGGGGCCAGTGGGGATTATACGCAGTATTTT. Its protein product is CASSQGASGDYTQYF.

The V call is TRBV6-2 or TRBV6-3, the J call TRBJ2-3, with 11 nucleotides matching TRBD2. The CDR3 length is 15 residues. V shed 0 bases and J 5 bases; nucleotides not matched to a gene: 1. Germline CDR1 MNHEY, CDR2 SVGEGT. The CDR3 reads CASSYSLAGGDTQYF. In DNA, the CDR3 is TGTGCCAGCAGTTACTCCCTAGCGGGAGGAGATACGCAGTATTTT.

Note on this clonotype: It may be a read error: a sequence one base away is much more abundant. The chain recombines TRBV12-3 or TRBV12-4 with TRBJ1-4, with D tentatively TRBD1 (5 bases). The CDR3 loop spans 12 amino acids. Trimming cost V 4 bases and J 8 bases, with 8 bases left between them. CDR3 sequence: CASSWGREKLFF. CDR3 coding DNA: TGTGCCAGCAGTTGGGGCCGAGAAAAACTGTTTTTT.

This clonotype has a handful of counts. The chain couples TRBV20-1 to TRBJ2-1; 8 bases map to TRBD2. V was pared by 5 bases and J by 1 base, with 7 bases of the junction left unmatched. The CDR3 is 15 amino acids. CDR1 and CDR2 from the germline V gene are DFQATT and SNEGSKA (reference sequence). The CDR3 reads CSAAFAGGSYNEQFF. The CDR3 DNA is TGCAGTGCTGCCTTTGCGGGGGGTTCCTACAATGAGCAGTTCTTC.

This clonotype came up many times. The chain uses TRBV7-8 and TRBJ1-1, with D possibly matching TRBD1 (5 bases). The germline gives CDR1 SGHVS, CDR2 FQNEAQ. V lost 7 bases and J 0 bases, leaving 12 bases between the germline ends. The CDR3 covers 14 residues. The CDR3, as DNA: TGTGCCAGCATGATCGGGGGTATGAACACTGAAGCTTTCTTT. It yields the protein CASMIGGMNTEAFF.

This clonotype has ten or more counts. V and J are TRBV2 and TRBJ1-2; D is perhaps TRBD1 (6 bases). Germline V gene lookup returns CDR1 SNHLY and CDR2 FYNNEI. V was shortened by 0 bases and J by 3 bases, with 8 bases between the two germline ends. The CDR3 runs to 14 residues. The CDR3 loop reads CASSEAGADYGYTF. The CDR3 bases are TGTGCCAGCAGTGAAGCGGGGGCGGACTATGGCTACACCTTC.

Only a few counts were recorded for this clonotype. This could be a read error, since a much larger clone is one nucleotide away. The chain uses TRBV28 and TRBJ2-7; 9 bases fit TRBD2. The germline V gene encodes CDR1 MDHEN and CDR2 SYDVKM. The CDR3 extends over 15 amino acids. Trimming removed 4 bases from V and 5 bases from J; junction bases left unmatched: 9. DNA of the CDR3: TGTGCCAGCAGTTCGGGGACTAGCAGGAGCCACGAGCAGTACTTC. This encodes CASSSGTSRSHEQYF.

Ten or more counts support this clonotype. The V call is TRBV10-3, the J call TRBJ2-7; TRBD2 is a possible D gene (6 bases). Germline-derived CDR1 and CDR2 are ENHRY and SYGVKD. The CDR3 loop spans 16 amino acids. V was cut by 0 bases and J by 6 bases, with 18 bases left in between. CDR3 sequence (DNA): TGTGCCATCAGTGAGTCGTTGTGGGAGGCGGGTAGCGAGCAGTACTTC. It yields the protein CAISESLWEAGSEQYF.

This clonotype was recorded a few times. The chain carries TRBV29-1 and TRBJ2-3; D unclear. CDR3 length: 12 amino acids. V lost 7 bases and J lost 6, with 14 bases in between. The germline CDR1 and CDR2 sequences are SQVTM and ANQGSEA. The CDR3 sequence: CSAAKNQDTQYF. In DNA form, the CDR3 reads TGCAGCGCCGCTAAGAATCAGGATACGCAGTATTTT.

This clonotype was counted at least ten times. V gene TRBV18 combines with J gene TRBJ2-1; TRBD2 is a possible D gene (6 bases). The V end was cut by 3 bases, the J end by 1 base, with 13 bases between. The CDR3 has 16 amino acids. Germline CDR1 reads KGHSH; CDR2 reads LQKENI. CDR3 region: CASSPSGSTSYNEQFF. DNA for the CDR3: TGTGCCAGCTCACCTTCCGGGAGTACGTCCTACAATGAGCAGTTCTTC.

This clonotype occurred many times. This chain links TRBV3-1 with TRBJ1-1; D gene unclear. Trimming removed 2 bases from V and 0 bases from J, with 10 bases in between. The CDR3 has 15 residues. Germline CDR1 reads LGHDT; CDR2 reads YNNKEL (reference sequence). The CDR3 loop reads CASSQRALVNTEAFF. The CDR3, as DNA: TGTGCCAGCAGCCAAAGGGCCCTGGTGAACACTGAAGCTTTCTTT. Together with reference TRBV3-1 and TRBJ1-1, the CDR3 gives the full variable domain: DTAVSQTPKYLVTQMGNDKSIKCEQNLGHDTMYWYKQDSKKFLKIMFSYNNKELIINETVPNRFSPKSPDKAHLNLHINSLELGDSAVYFCASSQRALVNTEAFFGQGTRLTVV.

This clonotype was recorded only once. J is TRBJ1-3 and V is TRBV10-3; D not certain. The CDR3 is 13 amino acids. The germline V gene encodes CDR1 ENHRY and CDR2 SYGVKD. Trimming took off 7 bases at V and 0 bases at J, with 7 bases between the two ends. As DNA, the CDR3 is TGTGCCATCAAGGGAACCTCTGGAAACACCATATATTTT. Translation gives CAIKGTSGNTIYF.

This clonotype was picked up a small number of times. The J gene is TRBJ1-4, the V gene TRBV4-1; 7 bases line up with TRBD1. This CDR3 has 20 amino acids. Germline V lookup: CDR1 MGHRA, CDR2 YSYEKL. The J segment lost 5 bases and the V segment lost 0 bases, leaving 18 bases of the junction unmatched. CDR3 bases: TGCGCCAGCAGCCAAGAAAGACGGGGCAGGGGGGATTCCTACAATGAAAAACTGTTTTTT. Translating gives CASSQERRGRGDSYNEKLFF.

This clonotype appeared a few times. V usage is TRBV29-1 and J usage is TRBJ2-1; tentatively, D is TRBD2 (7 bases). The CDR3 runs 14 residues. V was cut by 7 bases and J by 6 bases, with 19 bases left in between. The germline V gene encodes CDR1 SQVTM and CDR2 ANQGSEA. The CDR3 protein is CSGLGGHGGNEQFF. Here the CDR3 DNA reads TGCAGCGGCCTCGGGGGGCATGGAGGCAATGAGCAGTTCTTC.

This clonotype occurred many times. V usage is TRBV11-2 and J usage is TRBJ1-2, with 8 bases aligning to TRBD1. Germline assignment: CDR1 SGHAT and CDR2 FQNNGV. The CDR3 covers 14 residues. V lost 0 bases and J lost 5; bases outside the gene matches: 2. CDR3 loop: CASSLEQGAYGYTF. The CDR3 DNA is TGTGCCAGCAGCTTAGAGCAGGGGGCGTATGGCTACACCTTC.

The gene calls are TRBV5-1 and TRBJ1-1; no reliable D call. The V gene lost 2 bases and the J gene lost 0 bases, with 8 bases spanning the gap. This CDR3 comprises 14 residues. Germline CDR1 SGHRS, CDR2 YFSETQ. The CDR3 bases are TGCGCCAGCAGCTTCGAGGGCATGAACACTGAAGCTTTCTTT. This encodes CASSFEGMNTEAFF.

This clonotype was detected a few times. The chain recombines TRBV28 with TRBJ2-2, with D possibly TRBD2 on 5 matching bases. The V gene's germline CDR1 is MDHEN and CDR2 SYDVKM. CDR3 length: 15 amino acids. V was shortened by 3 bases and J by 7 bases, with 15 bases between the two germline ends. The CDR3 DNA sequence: TGTGCCAGCAGTTTTCGAGGGCAGAGAAGCGGGGAGCTGTTTTTT. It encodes CASSFRGQRSGELFF.

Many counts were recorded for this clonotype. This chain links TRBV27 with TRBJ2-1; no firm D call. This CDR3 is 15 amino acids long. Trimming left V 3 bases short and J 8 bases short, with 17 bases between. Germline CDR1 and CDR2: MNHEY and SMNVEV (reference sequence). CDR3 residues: CASSLLSGSSYEQFF. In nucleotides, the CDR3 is TGTGCCAGCAGTTTGCTCTCCGGTTCAAGCTATGAGCAGTTCTTC.

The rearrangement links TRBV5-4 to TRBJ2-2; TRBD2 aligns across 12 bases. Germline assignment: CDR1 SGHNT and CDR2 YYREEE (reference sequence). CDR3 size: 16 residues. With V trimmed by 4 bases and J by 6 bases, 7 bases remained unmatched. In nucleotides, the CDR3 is TGTGCCAGCAGCCTCGATCTAGCGGGAGGGGCCGGGGAGCTGTTTTTT. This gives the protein CASSLDLAGGAGELFF.

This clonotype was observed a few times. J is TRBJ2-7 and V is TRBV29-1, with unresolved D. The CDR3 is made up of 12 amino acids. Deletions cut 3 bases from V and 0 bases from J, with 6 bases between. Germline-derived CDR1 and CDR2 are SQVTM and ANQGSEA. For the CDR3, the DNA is TGCAGCGTTGAGACGGACTCCTACGAGCAGTACTTC. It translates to CSVETDSYEQYF.

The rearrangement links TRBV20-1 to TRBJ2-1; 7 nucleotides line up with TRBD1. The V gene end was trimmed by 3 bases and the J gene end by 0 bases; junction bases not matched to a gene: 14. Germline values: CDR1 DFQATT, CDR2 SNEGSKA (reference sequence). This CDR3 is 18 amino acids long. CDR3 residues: CSASFSYGTANSYNEQFF. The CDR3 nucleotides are TGCAGTGCTAGTTTCTCATACGGGACAGCCAACTCCTACAATGAGCAGTTCTTC.